This T cell receptor beta chain was identified during a study of blood T cell repertoires in COVID-19. Background on the study: Some COVID-19 samples were acute and others convalescent; all came from the United States, Italy and Spain. Sources were T cells, B-cell-depleted T cells, or PBMCs; the material itself was cDNA or gDNA.

Germline assignment: CDR1 SNHLY and CDR2 FYNNEI. The V gene end was trimmed by 3 bases and the J gene end by 6 bases; junction bases not matched to a gene: 8. This CDR3 spans 17 amino acids. In the original analysis: How many nucleated cells were present was estimated from reference gene primer amplification. Sequenced by immunoSEQ multiplex PCR; TCRdb stores in-frame clones only, minus some. From that table come the V and J calls and clone size; the DNA was used to work out D and trimming. Of about 160,000 clones in the sample, approximately 80% are singletons; the top ten hold 3.7%. The source is a woman of 80 years or more with acute or convalescent COVID-19. The sequenced material came from peripheral blood. The chain recombines TRBV2 with TRBJ2-1; 13 bases match TRBD2. This CDR3 reads CASSDHTSGRAFNEQFF. The CDR3 coding sequence is TGTGCCAGCAGTGATCACACTAGCGGGAGGGCCTTCAATGAGCAGTTCTTC.